The source of this T cell receptor beta chain is a study of CXCR3-negative and CXCR3-positive naive CD8 T cells. The authors prepared UMI-labeled TRB cDNA libraries by 5' RACE. TCRdb reprocessed the 5' RACE reads and keeps a single row for each CDR3 protein, giving no DNA. This sample's table has 100,000 to 150,000 distinct CDR3 sequences. The material sequenced was naive CXCR3- CD8+ T cells from blood. Documented subset: CD45RO-CCR7+CD27+CD95- naive CD8+ T cells lacking CXCR3 (TNR3-). The receptor was derived from a human donor in good health. Some clones in this sample may be carry-over from other donors' samples.

CDR3 loop: CASSQVDRTWGRDEQFF. The V call is TRBV3-1, the J call TRBJ2-1; the D gene TCRdb calls, TRBD1, cannot be checked with no DNA. CDR3 length: 17 amino acids. Germline CDR1 LGHDT, CDR2 YNNKEL (reference sequence).